These 27 T cell receptor beta chains came from one sample sequenced in a study of cytomegalovirus exposure and HLA in healthy donors. The PCR used 60 Vbeta and 13 Jbeta primers. Assay: immunoSEQ multiplex PCR; the TCRdb copy retains only in-frame clones and omits some. The repertoire consists of 160,000 or so clones, with around four fifths occurring once and the leading ten covering approximately 1.5%. Specimen: PBMCs. These TCRs come from a male donor in good health and CMV-seronegative.

CDR3 sequence (DNA): TGTGCCAGTAAGGTTAGCGGCACTCGCTACAATGAGCAGTTCTTC. Residues: CASKVSGTRYNEQFF. The V gene is TRBV28, the J gene TRBJ2-1; D may be TRBD2 (6 bases). Germline V gives CDR1 MDHEN, CDR2 SYDVKM. The CDR3 extends over 15 amino acids. Trimming removed 9 bases from V and 3 bases from J, with 18 bases in between.

V and J are TRBV7-8 and TRBJ2-3, with D tentatively TRBD1 (7 bases). Trimming cost V 5 bases and J 2 bases, with 14 bases left between them. The germline gives CDR1 SGHVS, CDR2 FQNEAQ. The CDR3 spans 15 residues. CDR3 DNA sequence: TGTGCCAGCAGCCCGAGACAGGGACTCACAGATACGCAGTATTTT. Translating it yields CASSPRQGLTDTQYF.

V is TRBV19 and J is TRBJ2-1; 7 nucleotides line up with TRBD2. The CDR3 sequence is 15 residues long. Germline-derived CDR1 and CDR2 are LNHDA and SQIVND (reference sequence). V shed 9 bases and J 3 bases; nucleotides not matched to a gene: 11. CDR3 nucleotide sequence: TGTGCCAGCAGCAGAGTCGGGACTAACTACAATGAGCAGTTCTTC. Amino acid sequence: CASSRVGTNYNEQFF.

As for this clone: The junction departs from the called germline gene at one end, perhaps through a read error. The sample contains more than one DNA sequence encoding this CDR3. The V and J genes are TRBV7-7 and TRBJ2-5; 13 bases align to TRBD2. Germline loops: CDR1 SSHAT, CDR2 FNYEAQ (reference sequence). This CDR3 comprises 17 residues. The chain's CDR3 is CASSLAGGLAGPETQYF. The CDR3 bases are TGTGCTAGCAGCTTGGCGGGGGGACTAGCGGGGCCGGAGACCCAGTACTTC.

V gene TRBV9 combines with J gene TRBJ2-1; tentative D call: TRBD1 (5 bases). Trimming removed 4 bases at V and 4 bases at J, with 15 bases between. The germline V gene encodes CDR1 SGDLS and CDR2 YYNGEE. The CDR3 spans 15 residues. CDR3 sequence (DNA): TGTGCCAGCAGCCCGGCCAAGACAGCATACAATGAGCAGTTCTTC. It yields the protein CASSPAKTAYNEQFF.

In this sample, this clone turned up a few times. The sample carries other DNA sequences with the same CDR3. The chain links TRBV6-1 to TRBJ2-3, with 7 bases lining up with TRBD2. V was clipped by 6 bases and J by 6 bases; unmatched bases: 0. CDR1 and CDR2 (germline): MNHNS, SASEGT. This CDR3 has 11 residues. CDR3 bases: TGTGCCAGCAGGGGAGGGGATACGCAGTATTTT. This encodes CASRGGDTQYF.

This rearrangement joins TRBV6-5 to TRBJ2-7; D may be TRBD2 (7 bases). Between the trimmed V and J ends, which lost 5 bases and 6 bases, there was a span of 17 bases. Germline V lookup: CDR1 MNHEY, CDR2 SVGAGI. This CDR3 region has 14 residues. CDR3 nucleotide sequence: TGTGCCAGCAGTGCCGTGGGAGGGGGTCGCGAGCAGTACTTC. It codes for CASSAVGGGREQYF.

This sequence joins TRBV7-9 and TRBJ2-7, with D perhaps TRBD2 (5 bases). The V end lost 5 bases, the J end lost 7 bases, and 15 bases lay between the germline ends. The CDR3 length is 13 residues. Looked up from germline, CDR1 is SEHNR and CDR2 is FQNEAQ (reference sequence). The CDR3 coding sequence is TGTGCCAGCAGCCCAGAGCAGCCGGGAGAGCAGTACTTC. Residues: CASSPEQPGEQYF. The full variable domain, completed using reference TRBV7-9 and TRBJ2-7, is DTGVSQNPRHKITKRGQNVTFRCDPISEHNRLYWYRQTLGQGPEFLTYFQNEAQLEKSRLLSDRFSAERPKGSFSTLEIQRTEQGDSAMYLCASSPEQPGEQYFGPGTRLTVT.

This clone came up once. The CDR3 DNA sequence: TGTGCCAGCAGCAGACTAGCGAAAGAGACCCAGTACTTC. Encoded protein: CASSRLAKETQYF. The rearrangement links TRBV7-3 to TRBJ2-5; 8 bases map to TRBD2. Looked up from germline, CDR1 is SGHTA and CDR2 is FQGTGA. The length of the CDR3 is 13 residues. V lost 5 bases and J lost 3; bases outside the gene matches: 2.

This clone was counted a few times. This rearrangement joins TRBV19 to TRBJ2-5; D gene unclear. The DNA end is a closer match to TRBJ2-7, so the J assignment may be wrong. This CDR3 is 13 amino acids long. Germline V gives CDR1 LNHDA, CDR2 SQIVND (reference sequence). The CDR3 region has the DNA TGTGCCAGTAGTATAGCCCCCTCCTACGAGCAGTACTTC. Translated: CASSIAPSYEQYF.

The chain joins TRBV27 to TRBJ2-1, with D possibly being TRBD2 (6 bases). The CDR3 spans 14 residues. Germline values: CDR1 MNHEY, CDR2 SMNVEV (reference sequence). V lost 0 bases to trimming and J lost 3 bases, with 6 bases between them. The CDR3, as DNA: TGTGCCAGCAGTTTATCCGGGGGCTACAATGAGCAGTTCTTC. This encodes CASSLSGGYNEQFF.

The DNA for the CDR3 is TGTGCCACCAGCAGAGACCGGGAGCAGTACTTC. It encodes CATSRDREQYF. This chain uses TRBV15 with TRBJ2-7; D is unclear. The CDR3 length is 11 residues. The V end lost 0 bases, the J end lost 7 bases, and 4 bases lay between the germline ends. The germline V gene has CDR1 LNHNV and CDR2 YYDKDF (reference sequence).

The chain uses TRBV5-1 and TRBJ2-7, with 9 nucleotides matching TRBD2. CDR1 is SGHRS and CDR2 is YFSETQ in the germline V gene. The V and J ends lost 4 bases and 7 bases, in that order; junction bases with no gene match: 12. The CDR3 is 15 residues long. For the CDR3, the DNA is TGCGCCAGCAGCCGTAGCGGGAGTGAAACTACGGAGCAGTACTTC. The encoded protein is CASSRSGSETTEQYF.

The chain uses TRBV9 and TRBJ1-5, with D possibly being TRBD1 (6 bases). The CDR3 is 15 residues long. Trimming took 5 bases from V and 5 from J, leaving 17 bases between them. Per germline, CDR1 SGDLS and CDR2 YYNGEE. The CDR3 DNA follows: TGTGCCAGCAGTCAAGGGGGAGACAGACATCAGCCCCAGCATTTT. It codes for CASSQGGDRHQPQHF.

This chain joins TRBV9 and TRBJ1-1; possibly TRBD1 for D (6 bases). V gave up 0 bases and J gave up 1 base, with 7 bases separating them. CDR3 length: 14 residues. Germline CDR1 and CDR2: SGDLS and YYNGEE. The CDR3 bases are TGTGCCAGCAGCGTAGAGGGGGAGAACACTGAAGCTTTCTTT. It codes for CASSVEGENTEAFF.

V usage is TRBV18 and J usage is TRBJ1-1; D unclear. V was clipped by 4 bases and J by 4 bases, with 10 bases between them. This CDR3 contains 13 residues. Germline V gene sequence: CDR1 KGHSH, CDR2 LQKENI. CDR3 in DNA: TGTGCCAGCTCACGACCCCCCGGCACTGAAGCTTTCTTT. It codes for CASSRPPGTEAFF.

This clone was detected only a few times. This sequence joins TRBV5-4 and TRBJ1-1; a weak D match, TRBD1 (5 bases). V was trimmed by 0 bases and J by 4 bases, leaving 10 bases between them. Germline CDR1 is SGHNT and CDR2 is YYREEE (reference sequence). The CDR3 is made up of 14 amino acids. CDR3 nucleotide sequence: TGTGCCAGCAGCTTGGTAGGGGTTCGCACTGAAGCTTTCTTT. Translated, it gives CASSLVGVRTEAFF.

Concerning this clone: Different DNA sequences within this sample yield the same CDR3. The chain combines TRBV5-4 with TRBJ2-3; D uncertain. Deletions cut 0 bases from V and 1 base from J, with 9 bases between. The CDR3 consists of 15 residues. Germline CDR1 reads SGHNT; CDR2 reads YYREEE (reference sequence). CDR3 nucleotides: TGTGCCAGCAGCTTGGATTCAGGCCGCACAGATACGCAGTATTTT. It translates to CASSLDSGRTDTQYF.

This clone occurred once. The rearrangement links TRBV28 to TRBJ2-7; D is unresolved. V was trimmed by 4 bases and J by 5 bases, leaving 6 bases between them. Germline CDR1 reads MDHEN; CDR2 reads SYDVKM. This CDR3 is built from 11 residues. The CDR3 region is CASSYQDEQYF. CDR3 DNA sequence: TGTGCCAGCAGTTACCAGGACGAGCAGTACTTC.

This clone was seen only a few times. The chain combines TRBV7-9 with TRBJ2-7, with TRBD2 identical over 10 bases. CDR3 length: 13 amino acids. Germline trimming cut 6 bases from V and 3 bases from J; bases unmatched to any gene: 2. Germline CDR1 reads SEHNR; CDR2 reads FQNEAQ (reference sequence). CDR3 loop: CASSSGRYYEQYF. CDR3 bases: TGTGCCAGCAGTAGCGGGAGGTACTACGAGCAGTACTTC.

The chain joins TRBV11-2 to TRBJ2-7; D call uncertain. The CDR3 is 12 amino acids. Germline V gives CDR1 SGHAT, CDR2 FQNNGV. The V and J ends lost 2 bases and 4 bases respectively, with 6 bases between them. Written as DNA, the CDR3 is TGTGCCAGCAGCTTACACCTATACGAGCAGTACTTC. Its protein is CASSLHLYEQYF.

Here the CDR3 reads CAWAGQGYQPQHF. In DNA, the CDR3 is TGTGCCTGGGCCGGACAGGGCTATCAGCCCCAGCATTTT. J is TRBJ1-5 and V is TRBV30; TRBD1 aligns across 8 bases. Germline V gene data show CDR1 as GTSNPN and CDR2 as SVGIG (reference sequence). V gave up 5 bases and J gave up 5 bases; unmatched junction bases: 5. The CDR3 sequence is 13 residues long.

This chain links TRBV7-3 with TRBJ2-3, with 9 bases matching TRBD2. V trimming: 5 bases; J trimming: 3 bases; junction bases outside the gene matches: 6. This CDR3 is built from 15 residues. Germline V gives CDR1 SGHTA, CDR2 FQGTGA. The CDR3 loop is CASSPQRGDTDTQYF. CDR3 in DNA: TGTGCCAGCAGCCCCCAGCGGGGGGATACAGATACGCAGTATTTT. The full variable domain, with the rest looked up from reference TRBV7-3 and TRBJ2-3, is GAGVSQTPSNKVTEKGKYVELRCDPISGHTALYWYRQSLGQGPEFLIYFQGTGAADDSGLPNDRFFAVRPEGSVSTLKIQRTERGDSAVYLCASSPQRGDTDTQYFGPGTRLTVL.

The chain couples TRBV4-3 to TRBJ2-1, with a tentative D call TRBD2 (6 bases). CDR1 and CDR2 (germline): LGHNA, YSLEER. V was trimmed by 3 bases and J by 5 bases, leaving 14 bases between them. The CDR3 runs 15 residues. The CDR3 region has the DNA TGCGCCAGCAGCCAGATCAGCGGGCTCCACAATGAGCAGTTCTTC. It is translated as CASSQISGLHNEQFF.

The chain employs TRBV14 and TRBJ2-3; 13 nucleotides line up with TRBD2. The CDR3 is 18 residues long. Per the germline V gene, CDR1 is SGHDN and CDR2 is FVKESK. Losses at the gene ends were 5 bases for V and 0 bases for J; bases not matched to a gene: 8. The CDR3 bases are TGTGCCAGCAGCATCAGGACTAGCGGGAGCGCTAGCACAGATACGCAGTATTTT. This encodes CASSIRTSGSASTDTQYF.

This chain joins TRBV5-4 and TRBJ1-1; 11 positions match TRBD1. The CDR3 is 14 residues long. With V trimmed by 4 bases and J by 5 bases, 4 bases remained unmatched. CDR1 and CDR2 (germline): SGHNT, YYREEE (reference sequence). CDR3 sequence: CASSPGTGGTEAFF. CDR3 sequence (DNA): TGTGCCAGCAGCCCAGGGACAGGGGGGACTGAAGCTTTCTTT.

The chain links TRBV7-2 to TRBJ2-1; TRBD2 is a possible D gene (6 bases). The V end lost 5 bases, the J end lost 4 bases, and 15 bases lay between the germline ends. Looked up from germline, CDR1 is SGHTA and CDR2 is FQGNSA. The CDR3 length is 15 residues. The CDR3 DNA sequence: TGTGCCAGCAGCGGGGGAGGCCCCAAGTACAATGAGCAGTTCTTC. This encodes CASSGGGPKYNEQFF.